This T cell receptor (beta chain) emerged from a study of cytomegalovirus exposure and HLA in healthy donors. Findings and caveats of the study: In a later analysis, HLA-C alleles had the fewest associated TCRs, DRB1 alleles the most.

This clone is called medium-sized based on its frequency. Antigen unknown. The primer mix had 60 Vbeta and 13 Jbeta primers. The method was immunoSEQ multiplex PCR; TCRdb's version includes in-frame clones alone and lacks a portion of them. The listing contains about 77,000 clones. Looked up from germline, CDR1 is SGHVS and CDR2 is FNYEAQ. This CDR3 spans 17 amino acids. V was cut by 1 base and J by 10 bases, with 23 bases left in between. The chain links TRBV7-6 to TRBJ2-1, with D perhaps TRBD2 (6 bases). The source material was PBMCs. The source is a man aged 50-60 years in good health and CMV-seropositive. CDR3 DNA: TGTGCCAGCAGCTTAGACGGTATAGGACTATTTAGCGGAGAGCAGTTCTTC. Protein: CASSLDGIGLFSGEQFF.